These T cell receptor beta chains were read from a single sample in a study of T-cell reconstitution after alpha-beta-depleted transplantation in children. TCRdb passed the PCR reads through MiXCR, listing each CDR3 protein once. The repertoire holds 100,000 to 150,000 distinct CDR3 sequences, with 23% as singletons. The starting material was PBMCs, mostly from graft donor cells, obtained 180 days after TCRalphabeta/CD19-depleted stem cell transplant. The receptors were sampled from a male patient aged 2 to 9 who had a stem cell transplant for chronic granulomatous disease, so the T cells may come from the graft donor. Each CDR3 is given with its conserved first and last residue. A D gene is named only where the DNA matches it firmly. Some rows have no size entry. The others give once, few or many, or a class for an expanded clone.

NA | TRBJ2-4 | TRBD1 | TRBV28 | CASSLRGREDIQYF | TGTGCCAGCAGTTTAAGGGGGCGCGAGGACATTCAGTACTTC
many | TRBJ2-7 | NA | TRBV20-1 | CSATSAGAPSTYEQYF | TGCAGTGCTACGAGTGCAGGGGCGCCATCAACCTACGAGCAGTACTTC
NA | TRBJ2-2 | NA | TRBV9 | CASSVGNLGTGELFF | TGTGCCAGCAGCGTAGGAAATCTGGGAACCGGGGAGCTGTTTTTT
many | TRBJ2-3 | NA | TRBV29-1 | CSVARGADTQYF | TGCAGCGTTGCTAGAGGAGCAGATACGCAGTATTTT
NA | TRBJ2-3 | NA | TRBV20-1 | CSASNSKESTDTQYF | TGCAGTGCTTCAAACTCGAAAGAGAGCACAGATACGCAGTATTTT
NA | TRBJ2-7 | NA | TRBV5-5 | CASSRHRAEQYF | TGTGCCAGCAGCCGGCACAGGGCCGAGCAGTACTTC
many | TRBJ1-2 | NA | TRBV7-2 | CASSHNGQSVYGYTF | TGTGCCAGCAGCCACAATGGACAGAGTGTCTATGGCTACACCTTC
many | TRBJ2-2 | TRBD2 | TRBV29-1 | CSVRSGRDTGELFF | TGCAGCGTTCGGAGCGGGAGAGACACCGGGGAGCTGTTTTTT
NA | TRBJ2-4 | TRBD2 | TRBV29-1 | CSSTSGDSQYF | TGCAGCAGCACTAGCGGGGATTCTCAGTACTTC
many | TRBJ2-2 | TRBD2 | TRBV5-1 | CASSHALANGELFF | TGCGCCAGCAGCCATGCACTAGCGAACGGGGAGCTGTTTTTT
few | TRBJ2-7 | NA | TRBV20-1 | CSATDSNSYEQYF | TGCAGTGCGACTGACTCCAACTCCTACGAGCAGTACTTC
NA | TRBJ2-7 | NA | TRBV4-1 | CASKGNRYSYEQYF | TGCGCCAGCAAGGGAAACAGATACTCCTACGAGCAGTACTTC
many | TRBJ1-3 | NA | TRBV28 | CASSRAGKWGNTIYF | TGTGCCAGCAGCAGAGCCGGAAAATGGGGAAACACCATATATTTT
many | TRBJ2-5 | NA | TRBV20-1 | CSARVVGETQYF | TGCAGTGCTAGAGTGGTGGGAGAGACCCAGTACTTC
NA | TRBJ1-1 | NA | TRBV5-1 | CASSLDSRAFF | TGCGCCAGCAGTCTTGATAGTCGAGCTTTCTTT
many | TRBJ2-7 | NA | TRBV28 | CASSPTGFYTYEQYF | TGTGCCAGCAGTCCGACAGGCTTCTATACCTACGAGCAGTACTTC
few | TRBJ2-3 | TRBD2 | TRBV20-1 | CSARPFGAGGPDTQYF | TGCAGTGCTAGGCCTTTCGGGGCGGGAGGGCCAGATACGCAGTATTTT
NA | TRBJ2-5 | TRBD2 | TRBV7-2 | CASSVRLAGIQETQYF | TGTGCCAGCAGTGTTCGACTAGCGGGGATCCAAGAGACCCAGTACTTC
many | TRBJ2-3 | NA | TRBV7-2 | CASSAGRDTQYF | TGTGCCAGCAGCGCCGGGCGGGATACGCAGTATTTT
NA | TRBJ2-3 | NA | TRBV15 | CATSRDRRADTQYF | TGTGCCACCAGCAGAGATCGAAGGGCAGATACGCAGTATTTT
NA | TRBJ2-7 | NA | TRBV13 | CASSFTLVEDGNYEQYF | TGTGCCAGCAGCTTCACCCTCGTTGAGGACGGTAACTACGAGCAGTACTTC
NA | TRBJ2-1 | NA | TRBV6-2/TRBV6-3 | CASIKPRAGGNNEQFF | TGTGCCAGCATCAAACCTCGGGCGGGTGGCAACAATGAGCAGTTCTTC